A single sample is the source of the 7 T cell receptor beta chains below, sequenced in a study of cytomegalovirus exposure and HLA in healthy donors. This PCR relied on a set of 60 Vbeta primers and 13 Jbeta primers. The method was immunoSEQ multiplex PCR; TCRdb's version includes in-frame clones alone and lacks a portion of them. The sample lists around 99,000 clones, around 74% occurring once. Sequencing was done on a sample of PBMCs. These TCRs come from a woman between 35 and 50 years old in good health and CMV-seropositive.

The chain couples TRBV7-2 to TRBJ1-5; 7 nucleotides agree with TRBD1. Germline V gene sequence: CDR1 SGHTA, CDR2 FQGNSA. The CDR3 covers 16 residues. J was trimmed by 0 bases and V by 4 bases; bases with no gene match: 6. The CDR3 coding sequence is TGTGCCAGCAGCTCGGTGACAGGGATTAGCAATCAGCCCCAGCATTTT. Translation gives CASSSVTGISNQPQHF.

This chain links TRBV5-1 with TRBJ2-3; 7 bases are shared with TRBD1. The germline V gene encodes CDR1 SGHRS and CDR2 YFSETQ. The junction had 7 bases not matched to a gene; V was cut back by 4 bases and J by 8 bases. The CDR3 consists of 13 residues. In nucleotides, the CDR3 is TGCGCCAGCAGCACTGGACAGGCGGGTACGCAGTATTTT. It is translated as CASSTGQAGTQYF.

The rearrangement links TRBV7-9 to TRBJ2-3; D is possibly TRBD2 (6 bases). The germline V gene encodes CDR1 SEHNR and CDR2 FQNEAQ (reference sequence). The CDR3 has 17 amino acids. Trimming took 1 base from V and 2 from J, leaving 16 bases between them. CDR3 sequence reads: CASSLEGTSLTTDTQYF. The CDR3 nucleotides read TGTGCCAGCAGCTTAGAAGGTACTAGCCTGACCACAGATACGCAGTATTTT.

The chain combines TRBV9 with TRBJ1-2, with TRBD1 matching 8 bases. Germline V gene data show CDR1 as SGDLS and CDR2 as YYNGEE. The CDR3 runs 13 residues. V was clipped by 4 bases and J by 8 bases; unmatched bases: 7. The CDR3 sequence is CASSKTGVEGYTF. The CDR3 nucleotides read TGTGCCAGCAGCAAGACAGGGGTTGAGGGCTACACCTTC.

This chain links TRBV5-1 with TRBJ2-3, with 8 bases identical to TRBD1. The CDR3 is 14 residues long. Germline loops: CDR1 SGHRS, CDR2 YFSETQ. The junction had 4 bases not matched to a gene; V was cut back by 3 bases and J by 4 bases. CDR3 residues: CASSSPGGADTQYF. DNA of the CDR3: TGCGCCAGCAGCTCCCCAGGGGGCGCAGATACGCAGTATTTT.

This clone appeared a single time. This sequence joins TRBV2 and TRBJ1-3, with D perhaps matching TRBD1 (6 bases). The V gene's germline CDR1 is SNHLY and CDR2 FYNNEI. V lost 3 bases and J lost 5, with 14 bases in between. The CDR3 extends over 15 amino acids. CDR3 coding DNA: TGTGCCAGCAGTGAGGGGACACGTAGGAGAAACACCATATATTTT. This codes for CASSEGTRRRNTIYF.

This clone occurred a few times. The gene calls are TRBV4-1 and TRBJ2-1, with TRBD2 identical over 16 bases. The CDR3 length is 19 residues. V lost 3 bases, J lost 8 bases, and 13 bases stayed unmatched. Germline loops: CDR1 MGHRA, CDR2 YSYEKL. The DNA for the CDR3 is TGCGCCAGCAGCCACCCGGGACTAGCGGGGGGGCCAGATCTGGATGAGCAGTTCTTC. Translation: CASSHPGLAGGPDLDEQFF.